Each of the 10 T cell receptor beta chains below was sequenced from the same sample in a study of blood T cell repertoires in COVID-19. Data came from immunoSEQ multiplex PCR; TCRdb stores just in-frame clones and leaves some out. The sample has about 81,000 clones, 70% to 85% seen once. The sample was peripheral blood. Receptor source: a human donor in a cohort sampled during active COVID-19.

This clone was counted once. The chain couples TRBV2 to TRBJ2-3; 9 bases are shared with TRBD2. The J segment lost 5 bases and the V segment lost 1 base, leaving 4 bases of the junction unmatched. Germline V gene data show CDR1 as SNHLY and CDR2 as FYNNEI. The CDR3 is made up of 15 amino acids. Here the CDR3 DNA reads TGTGCCAGCAGTGAAGGGCGGGGGGGCGTAGATACGCAGTATTTT. This gives the protein CASSEGRGGVDTQYF.

This clone was found a few times. This rearrangement joins TRBV11-3 to TRBJ2-5; D is possibly TRBD1 (6 bases). Trimming stripped 1 base from V and 2 bases from J, with 14 bases between. Germline V gene sequence: CDR1 SGHNT, CDR2 YENEEA. CDR3 size: 16 residues. This CDR3 reads CASSLGATDRQETQYF. The CDR3 coding sequence is TGTGCCAGCAGCTTAGGGGCCACGGACAGACAAGAGACCCAGTACTTC.

The chain has TRBV2 and TRBJ2-5; 7 bases match TRBD1. Germline V gives CDR1 SNHLY, CDR2 FYNNEI. V was pared by 6 bases and J by 4 bases, with 11 bases of the junction left unmatched. The CDR3 totals 15 residues. CDR3 residues: CASRQIQGTAETQYF. As DNA, the CDR3 is TGTGCCAGCAGGCAGATACAGGGGACCGCAGAGACCCAGTACTTC.

The chain uses TRBV7-3 and TRBJ2-2, with TRBD1 matching over 9 bases. This CDR3 is built from 17 residues. Germline assignment: CDR1 SGHTA and CDR2 FQGTGA. Unmatched junction bases numbered 7, after V lost 0 bases and J lost 5 bases. CDR3: CASSLTSTGGRTGELFF. DNA of the CDR3: TGTGCCAGCAGCTTAACTAGCACAGGGGGCAGGACCGGGGAGCTGTTTTTT.

This sequence joins TRBV2 and TRBJ1-1; perhaps TRBD1 as D (5 bases). Trimming cost V 1 base and J 10 bases, with 16 bases left between them. CDR3 length: 14 residues. In germline, CDR1 is SNHLY, CDR2 FYNNEI. In nucleotides, the CDR3 is TGTGCCAGCAGTGAAGGGCGGGGGGACTATCGAGCTTTCTTT. This translates into CASSEGRGDYRAFF.

V and J are TRBV6-6 and TRBJ1-4, with 8 positions matching TRBD1. The CDR3 totals 14 residues. CDR1 and CDR2 from the germline V gene are MNHNY and SVGAGI (reference sequence). Germline trimming cut 6 bases from V and 4 bases from J; bases unmatched to any gene: 4. In DNA form, the CDR3 reads TGTGCCAGCAGCCCGGGACAGGTTAATGAAAAACTGTTTTTT. Its protein is CASSPGQVNEKLFF.

This sequence joins TRBV5-8 and TRBJ1-1, with 7 positions matching TRBD1. V shed 3 bases and J 2 bases; nucleotides not matched to a gene: 4. CDR3 length: 14 residues. Germline V gene lookup returns CDR1 SGHTS and CDR2 YDEGEE. The CDR3 DNA is TGTGCCAGCAGCTCTCGACAGGGAAACACTGAAGCTTTCTTT. Protein sequence: CASSSRQGNTEAFF. Full variable domain (remainder filled in from reference TRBV5-8 and TRBJ1-1): EAGVTQSPTHLIKTRGQQATLRCSPISGHTSVYWYQQALGLGLQFLLWYDEGEERNRGNFPPRFSGRQFPNYSSELNVNALELEDSALYLCASSSRQGNTEAFFGQGTRLTVV.

V is TRBV11-2 and J is TRBJ2-3; 7 bases map to TRBD2. The CDR3 is 13 residues long. V was pared by 6 bases and J by 0 bases, with 0 bases of the junction left unmatched. CDR1 and CDR2 (germline): SGHAT, FQNNGV. The CDR3 loop reads CASRGLSTDTQYF. As DNA, the CDR3 is TGTGCCAGCAGGGGACTAAGCACAGATACGCAGTATTTT.

The rearrangement joins TRBV7-8 to TRBJ1-6; D is undetermined. V was clipped by 3 bases and J by 5 bases, with 8 bases between them. This CDR3 region has 14 residues. The V gene's germline CDR1 is SGHVS and CDR2 FQNEAQ. The CDR3 DNA follows: TGTGCCAGCAGCTTGAGAAACGATAATTCACCCCTCCACTTT. It is translated as CASSLRNDNSPLHF.

This chain links TRBV9 with TRBJ1-5; perhaps TRBD1 as D (6 bases). Germline CDR1 SGDLS, CDR2 YYNGEE. Trimming stripped 4 bases from V and 6 bases from J, with 14 bases between. This CDR3 region has 14 residues. CDR3 DNA sequence: TGTGCCAGCAGCTCACAGGGAAGCGGTCAGCCCCAGCATTTT. Its translation: CASSSQGSGQPQHF.